A single sample gave rise to the 27 T cell receptor beta chains below, sequenced in a study of cytomegalovirus exposure and HLA in healthy donors. 60 Vbeta and 13 Jbeta primers were used in PCR. Sequencing was performed with immunoSEQ multiplex PCR; in TCRdb, only in-frame clones are kept and a portion is missing. The table for this sample gives approximately 110,000 clones. Sequencing used PBMCs. The receptors were sampled from a man aged 45-60 years in good health and CMV-seronegative.

The CDR3 DNA reads as TGTGCCAGCAGCTTAGCCCCTAGCGGGAGGTTTAACTCCTACGAGCAGTACTTC. It specifies CASSLAPSGRFNSYEQYF. The chain uses TRBV7-2 and TRBJ2-7; TRBD2 agrees at 11 bases. This CDR3 is 18 amino acids long. The V and J ends lost 0 bases and 0 bases, in that order; junction bases with no gene match: 7. Germline V gene sequence: CDR1 SGHTA, CDR2 FQGNSA.

The chain is built from TRBV7-2 and TRBJ2-1, with TRBD2 matching over 8 bases. The CDR3 extends over 16 amino acids. Germline lookup yields CDR1 SGHTA and CDR2 FQGNSA. V shed 5 bases, J shed 1 base, and the junction held 7 bases outside the gene matches. CDR3 nucleotides: TGTGCCAGCAGCACACAACTAGCGGCTTCCTACAATGAGCAGTTCTTC. Encoded protein: CASSTQLAASYNEQFF.

V and J are TRBV6-5 and TRBJ1-2; 12 bases match TRBD1. This CDR3 is built from 15 residues. Germline CDR1 and CDR2: MNHEY and SVGAGI. The junction had 9 bases not matched to a gene; V was cut back by 5 bases and J by 8 bases. CDR3 in amino acids: CASSVSGQGAQGYTF. The CDR3 DNA reads as TGTGCCAGCAGTGTCTCGGGACAGGGGGCTCAGGGCTACACCTTC.

The V and J genes are TRBV7-2 and TRBJ2-7, with D perhaps TRBD1 (5 bases). The V gene's germline CDR1 is SGHTA and CDR2 FQGNSA. Trimming left V 3 bases short and J 1 base short, with 10 bases between. This CDR3 is 14 amino acids long. The CDR3 spells CASSLYSGSYEQYF. CDR3 sequence (DNA): TGTGCCAGCAGCTTGTATTCAGGGTCCTACGAGCAGTACTTC.

This rearrangement joins TRBV29-1 to TRBJ1-2, with 7 bases identical to TRBD1. CDR1 SQVTM and CDR2 ANQGSEA come from the germline V gene. The CDR3 length is 13 residues. V lost 3 bases, J lost 7 bases, and 8 bases stayed unmatched. CDR3 residues: CSVDDRDRRGYTF. CDR3 coding DNA: TGCAGCGTTGACGACAGGGACCGACGTGGCTACACCTTC.

The V gene is TRBV19, the J gene TRBJ1-2; TRBD1 matches 7 bases. The germline V gene encodes CDR1 LNHDA and CDR2 SQIVND (reference sequence). The CDR3 runs to 15 residues. J lost 7 bases, V lost 5 bases, and 13 bases had no gene match. CDR3 bases: TGTGCCAGTAGTTCACAAACAGGGGCTTTATCTGGCTACACCTTC. It is translated as CASSSQTGALSGYTF. Combining the CDR3 with reference TRBV19 and TRBJ1-2 gives the whole variable domain DGGITQSPKYLFRKEGQNVTLSCEQNLNHDAMYWYRQDPGQGLRLIYYSQIVNDFQKGDIAEGYSVSREKKESFPLTVTSAQKNPTAFYLCASSSQTGALSGYTFGSGTRLTVV.

This chain joins TRBV19 and TRBJ1-5; TRBD1 agrees at 10 bases. This CDR3 has 15 residues. Germline CDR1 is LNHDA and CDR2 is SQIVND (reference sequence). With V trimmed by 5 bases and J by 6 bases, 7 bases remained unmatched. The CDR3 protein is CASSVWTGGRQPQHF. The DNA of the CDR3 is TGTGCCAGTAGTGTTTGGACAGGGGGGCGTCAGCCCCAGCATTTT.

The genes are TRBV5-1 and TRBJ2-7; D not resolved. Per germline, CDR1 SGHRS and CDR2 YFSETQ. V lost 0 bases, J lost 0 bases, and 10 bases lay in between. The CDR3 extends over 15 amino acids. CDR3 protein: CASSLDPASSYEQYF. In nucleotides, the CDR3 is TGCGCCAGCAGCTTGGATCCCGCCAGCTCCTACGAGCAGTACTTC.

The V call is TRBV2, the J call TRBJ1-1; D unresolved. Between the trimmed V and J ends, which lost 6 bases and 0 bases, there was a span of 11 bases. Germline loops: CDR1 SNHLY, CDR2 FYNNEI. The CDR3 is 14 residues long. The CDR3 sequence is CASSHQTVNTEAFF. DNA for the CDR3: TGTGCCAGCAGCCATCAAACAGTGAACACTGAAGCTTTCTTT.

Written as DNA, the CDR3 is TGCGCCAGCAGCTTGGGGGACAGGGACAGCACAGATACGCAGTATTTT. It yields the protein CASSLGDRDSTDTQYF. The gene calls are TRBV5-1 and TRBJ2-3; 9 positions match TRBD1. The germline gives CDR1 SGHRS, CDR2 YFSETQ. The CDR3 is made up of 16 amino acids. After removal of 0 bases from V and 0 bases from J, the junction contained 2 bases not matched to a gene.

The chain employs TRBV7-9 and TRBJ2-7; D possibly corresponds to TRBD1 (5 bases). V was shortened by 2 bases and J by 1 base, with 6 bases between the two germline ends. This CDR3 has 13 amino acids. Germline V gene data show CDR1 as SEHNR and CDR2 as FQNEAQ (reference sequence). Here the CDR3 DNA reads TGTGCCAGCAGCTTACCAGGGTCCTACGAGCAGTACTTC. As protein: CASSLPGSYEQYF.

V is TRBV4-3 and J is TRBJ1-1; TRBD1 matches 7 bases. V lost 4 bases to trimming and J lost 6 bases; unmatched junction nucleotides: 11. CDR3 length equals 15 residues. CDR1 LGHNA and CDR2 YSLEER come from the germline V gene. CDR3 residues: CASSRKTGEIAEAFF. In DNA form, the CDR3 reads TGCGCCAGCAGCCGTAAAACAGGGGAAATCGCTGAAGCTTTCTTT.

The genes are TRBV2 and TRBJ1-2; D might be TRBD1 (5 bases). CDR3 size: 12 residues. Looked up from germline, CDR1 is SNHLY and CDR2 is FYNNEI. Trimming stripped 5 bases from V and 5 bases from J, with 9 bases between. The DNA for the CDR3 is TGTGCCAGCAGTAAAGACAGATATGGCTACACCTTC. Its protein product is CASSKDRYGYTF.

The genes are TRBV5-1 and TRBJ1-1; possible D gene TRBD1, 6 bases. V was clipped by 4 bases and J by 0 bases, with 10 bases between them. CDR1 and CDR2 from the germline V gene are SGHRS and YFSETQ. This CDR3 has 14 residues. The CDR3 reads CASSHRDVNTEAFF. The DNA for the CDR3 is TGCGCCAGCAGCCACAGGGATGTGAACACTGAAGCTTTCTTT.

The chain uses TRBV7-6 and TRBJ2-2; the D gene is possibly TRBD1 (6 bases). Germline V gene lookup returns CDR1 SGHVS and CDR2 FNYEAQ. Deletions cut 2 bases from V and 0 bases from J, with 10 bases between. The CDR3 is 16 residues long. Here the CDR3 DNA reads TGTGCCAGCAGCTTACAGGGGCCAACGAACACCGGGGAGCTGTTTTTT. Translation gives CASSLQGPTNTGELFF.

Concerning this clone: Relative to the germline gene, one junction end is altered; a read error may explain this. The chain employs TRBV18 and TRBJ1-1, with 10 nucleotides matching TRBD1. CDR1 and CDR2 from the germline V gene are KGHSH and LQKENI. CDR3 size: 16 residues. CDR3 nucleotide sequence: TGTGCCAGCTCCCGGGACAGGGGCGAACCGAACGCTGAAGCTTTCTTT. Its translation: CASSRDRGEPNAEAFF.

To note about this clone: The same CDR3 is also encoded by other DNA sequences in this sample. V and J are TRBV13 and TRBJ1-1; no definite D call. The V end was cut by 2 bases, the J end by 4 bases, with 8 bases between. The CDR3 runs to 13 residues. Germline-derived CDR1 and CDR2 are PRHDT and FYEKMQ (reference sequence). The CDR3 loop is CASSLNTGTEAFF. CDR3 nucleotide sequence: TGTGCCAGCAGCTTAAATACCGGCACTGAAGCTTTCTTT.

The chain joins TRBV5-1 to TRBJ2-1, with 12 bases identical to TRBD2. Germline V CDR1 and CDR2: SGHRS, YFSETQ. J lost 3 bases, V lost 3 bases, and 4 bases had no gene match. The CDR3 totals 16 residues. CDR3 sequence (DNA): TGCGCCAGCAGCTGGACTAGCGGGAACGGCTACAATGAGCAGTTCTTC. It codes for CASSWTSGNGYNEQFF. The full variable domain, its missing parts supplied by reference TRBV5-1 and TRBJ2-1, is KAGVTQTPRYLIKTRGQQVTLSCSPISGHRSVSWYQQTPGQGLQFLFEYFSETQRNKGNFPGRFSGRQFSNSRSEMNVSTLELGDSALYLCASSWTSGNGYNEQFFGPGTRLTVL.

The chain recombines TRBV2 with TRBJ1-4; the D is unclear. This CDR3 has 15 amino acids. The germline V gene encodes CDR1 SNHLY and CDR2 FYNNEI. The V and J ends lost 4 bases and 0 bases respectively, with 9 bases between them. The CDR3 DNA reads TGTGCCAGCAGTGTAGAGTCGTCAACTAATGAAAAACTGTTTTTT. Protein sequence: CASSVESSTNEKLFF. Based on the CDR3 plus reference TRBV2 and TRBJ1-4, the full variable domain is EPEVTQTPSHQVTQMGQEVILRCVPISNHLYFYWYRQILGQKVEFLVSFYNNEISEKSEIFDDQFSVERPDGSNFTLKIRSTKLEDSAMYFCASSVESSTNEKLFFGSGTQLSVL.

The chain is built from TRBV7-2 and TRBJ1-2; D remains unclear. Germline V gives CDR1 SGHTA, CDR2 FQGNSA. Trimming pared 5 bases from V and 1 base from J, leaving 11 bases between. The CDR3 sequence is 14 residues long. The DNA for the CDR3 is TGTGCCAGCAGCCAAACGGGGTTTAACTATGGCTACACCTTC. As protein: CASSQTGFNYGYTF. Drawing the rest from reference TRBV7-2 and TRBJ1-2, the complete variable domain is GAGVSQSPSNKVTEKGKDVELRCDPISGHTALYWYRQSLGQGLEFLIYFQGNSAPDKSGLPSDRFSAERTGGSVSTLTIQRTQQEDSAVYLCASSQTGFNYGYTFGSGTRLTVV.

The V call is TRBV27, the J call TRBJ2-7; unclear D gene. CDR1 and CDR2 from the germline V gene are MNHEY and SMNVEV (reference sequence). The CDR3 has 14 amino acids. The V and J ends lost 5 bases and 1 base respectively, with 12 bases between them. The CDR3 nucleotides are TGTGCCAGCAGTCTCCGGAACAGTTCCTACGAGCAGTACTTC. It encodes CASSLRNSSYEQYF.

The rearrangement joins TRBV5-1 to TRBJ1-2; the D gene is possibly TRBD1 (6 bases). In germline, CDR1 is SGHRS, CDR2 YFSETQ. The CDR3 extends over 14 amino acids. V was clipped by 6 bases and J by 0 bases, with 12 bases between them. CDR3 sequence: CASTQDSPNYGYTF. The CDR3 DNA follows: TGCGCCAGCACCCAGGACAGCCCTAACTATGGCTACACCTTC. Supplemented by reference TRBV5-1 and TRBJ1-2, the full variable domain reads KAGVTQTPRYLIKTRGQQVTLSCSPISGHRSVSWYQQTPGQGLQFLFEYFSETQRNKGNFPGRFSGRQFSNSRSEMNVSTLELGDSALYLCASTQDSPNYGYTFGSGTRLTVV.

The V call is TRBV29-1, the J call TRBJ2-1, with TRBD2 matching 9 bases. Germline V gene data show CDR1 as SQVTM and CDR2 as ANQGSEA. The V gene end was trimmed by 6 bases and the J gene end by 4 bases; junction bases not matched to a gene: 10. This CDR3 region has 15 residues. CDR3 loop: CSVDGLARSYNEQFF. The CDR3 DNA sequence: TGCAGCGTAGACGGACTAGCGCGAAGTTACAATGAGCAGTTCTTC.

V gene TRBV7-9 combines with J gene TRBJ1-1; D is ambiguous. The CDR3 is made up of 13 amino acids. CDR1 and CDR2 from the germline V gene are SEHNR and FQNEAQ (reference sequence). V lost 3 bases, J lost 1 base, and 6 bases lay in between. In DNA form, the CDR3 reads TGTGCCAGCAGCTTCTTCCGGAACACTGAAGCTTTCTTT. It yields the protein CASSFFRNTEAFF.

V and J are TRBV10-1 and TRBJ2-3, with 9 bases lining up with TRBD2. J lost 1 base, V lost 8 bases, and 7 bases had no gene match. Looked up from germline, CDR1 is WNHNN and CDR2 is SYGVQD (reference sequence). The CDR3 is 15 residues long. CDR3 loop: CASGDLAGGTDTQYF. CDR3 sequence (DNA): TGCGCCAGCGGGGACTTAGCGGGGGGCACAGATACGCAGTATTTT.

Points on this clone: The same CDR3 can be traced to other DNA sequences in this sample. The chain has TRBV27 and TRBJ2-7; TRBD2 is a possible D gene (7 bases). V was clipped by 4 bases and J by 2 bases, with 9 bases between them. Germline-derived CDR1 and CDR2 are MNHEY and SMNVEV (reference sequence). This CDR3 spans 13 amino acids. The CDR3 is CASSSGGPYEQYF. DNA of the CDR3: TGTGCCAGCAGTTCGGGGGGCCCCTACGAGCAGTACTTC.

This rearrangement joins TRBV5-1 to TRBJ1-2, with a possible D match to TRBD1 (6 bases). The CDR3 covers 16 residues. V was clipped by 0 bases and J by 2 bases, with 14 bases between them. From germline, CDR1 is SGHRS and CDR2 YFSETQ. In nucleotides, the CDR3 is TGCGCCAGCAGCTTGGGGACCAGGGGTATAAACTATGGCTACACCTTC. It encodes CASSLGTRGINYGYTF.